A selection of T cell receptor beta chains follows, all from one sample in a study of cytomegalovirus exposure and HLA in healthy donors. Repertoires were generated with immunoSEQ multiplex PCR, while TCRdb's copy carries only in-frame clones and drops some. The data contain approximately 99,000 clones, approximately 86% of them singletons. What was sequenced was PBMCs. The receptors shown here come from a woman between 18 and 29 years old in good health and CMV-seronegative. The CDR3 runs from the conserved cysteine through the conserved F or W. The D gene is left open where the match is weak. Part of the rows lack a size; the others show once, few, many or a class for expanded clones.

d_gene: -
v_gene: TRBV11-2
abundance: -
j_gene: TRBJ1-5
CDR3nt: TGTGCCAGCAGCTTAGCAGGGAATAGCAATCAGCCCCAGCATTTT
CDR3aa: CASSLAGNSNQPQHF

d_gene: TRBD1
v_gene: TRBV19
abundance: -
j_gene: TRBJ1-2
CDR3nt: TGTGCCAGTAGTTCCCCGACAGGGAGCTATGGCTACACCTTC
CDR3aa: CASSSPTGSYGYTF

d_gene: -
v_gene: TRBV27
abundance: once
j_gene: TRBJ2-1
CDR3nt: TGTGCCAGCGGGACACACTCACCGCATGAGCAGTTCTTC
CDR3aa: CASGTHSPHEQFF

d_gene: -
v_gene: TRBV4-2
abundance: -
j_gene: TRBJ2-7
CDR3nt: TGTGCCAGCAGCCAAGATCGGGGAAGACAGGTCTACGAGCAGTACTTC
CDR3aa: CASSQDRGRQVYEQYF

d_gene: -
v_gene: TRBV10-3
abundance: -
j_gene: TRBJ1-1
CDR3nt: TGTGCCATCACCGATAAACTTGGTTCGAACACTGAAGCTTTCTTT
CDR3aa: CAITDKLGSNTEAFF

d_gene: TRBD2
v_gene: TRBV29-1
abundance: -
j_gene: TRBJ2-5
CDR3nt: TGCAGCGTCTTCGGACTAGCGGGGGAGACCCAGTACTTC
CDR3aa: CSVFGLAGETQYF

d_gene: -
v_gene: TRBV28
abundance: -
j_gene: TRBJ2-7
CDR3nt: TGTGCCAGCAGTCCCCCCTCGCGGATCTACGAGCAGTACTTC
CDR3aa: CASSPPSRIYEQYF

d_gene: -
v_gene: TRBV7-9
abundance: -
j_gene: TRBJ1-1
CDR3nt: TGTGCCATTAGCACGAGGGTAACTGAAGCTTTCTTT
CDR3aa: CAISTRVTEAFF

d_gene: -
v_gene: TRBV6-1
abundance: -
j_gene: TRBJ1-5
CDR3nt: TGTGCCAGCAGTGTGGCGGGCGGCAATCAGCCCCAGCATTTT
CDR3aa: CASSVAGGNQPQHF

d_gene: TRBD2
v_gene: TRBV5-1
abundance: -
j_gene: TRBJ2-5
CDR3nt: TGCGCCAGCAGCTTGCCGACTAGCGGGGGGTACCAAGAGACCCAGTACTTC
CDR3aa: CASSLPTSGGYQETQYF

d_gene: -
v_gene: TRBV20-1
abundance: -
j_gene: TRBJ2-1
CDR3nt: TGCAGTGCTCCCCTTTACAATGAGCAGTTCTTC
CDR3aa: CSAPLYNEQFF

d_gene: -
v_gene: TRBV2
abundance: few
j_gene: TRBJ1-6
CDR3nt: TGTGCCAGCAGTACCCTTCGGGGTAGGGGGTCACCCCTCCACTTT
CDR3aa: CASSTLRGRGSPLHF

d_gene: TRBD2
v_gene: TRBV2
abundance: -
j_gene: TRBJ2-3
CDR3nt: TGTGCCAGCAGCGCTAATAGCGGGGGGGCAGATACGCAGTATTTT
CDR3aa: CASSANSGGADTQYF